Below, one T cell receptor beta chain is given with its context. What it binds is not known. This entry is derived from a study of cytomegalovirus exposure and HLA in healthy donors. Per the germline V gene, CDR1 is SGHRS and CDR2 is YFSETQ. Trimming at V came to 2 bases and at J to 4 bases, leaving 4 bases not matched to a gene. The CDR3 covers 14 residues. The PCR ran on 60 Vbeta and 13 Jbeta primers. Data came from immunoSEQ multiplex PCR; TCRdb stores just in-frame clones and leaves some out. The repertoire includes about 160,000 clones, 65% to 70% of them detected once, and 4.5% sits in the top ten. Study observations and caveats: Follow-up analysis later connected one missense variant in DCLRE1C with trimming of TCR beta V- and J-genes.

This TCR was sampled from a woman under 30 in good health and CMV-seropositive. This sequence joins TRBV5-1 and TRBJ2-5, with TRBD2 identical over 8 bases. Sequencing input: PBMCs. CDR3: CASSLQRGSETQYF. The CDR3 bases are TGCGCCAGCAGCTTACAGCGGGGGTCAGAGACCCAGTACTTC. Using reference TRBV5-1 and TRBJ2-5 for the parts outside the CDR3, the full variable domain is KAGVTQTPRYLIKTRGQQVTLSCSPISGHRSVSWYQQTPGQGLQFLFEYFSETQRNKGNFPGRFSGRQFSNSRSEMNVSTLELGDSALYLCASSLQRGSETQYFGPGTRLLVL.